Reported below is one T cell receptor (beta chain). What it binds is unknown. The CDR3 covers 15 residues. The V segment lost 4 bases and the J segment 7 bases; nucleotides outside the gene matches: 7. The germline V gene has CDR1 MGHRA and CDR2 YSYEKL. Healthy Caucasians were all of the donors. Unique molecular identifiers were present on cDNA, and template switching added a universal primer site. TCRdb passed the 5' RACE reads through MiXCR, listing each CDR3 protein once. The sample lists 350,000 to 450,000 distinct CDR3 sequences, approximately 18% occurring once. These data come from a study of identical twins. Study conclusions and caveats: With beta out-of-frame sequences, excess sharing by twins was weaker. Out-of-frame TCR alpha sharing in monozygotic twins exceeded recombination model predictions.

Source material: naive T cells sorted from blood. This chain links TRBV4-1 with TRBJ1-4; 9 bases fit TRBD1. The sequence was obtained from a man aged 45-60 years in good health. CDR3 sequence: CASSPQGDRAEKLFF. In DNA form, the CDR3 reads TGCGCCAGCAGCCCACAGGGGGACAGGGCTGAAAAACTGTTTTTT.